Listed below are T cell receptor beta chains from one sample, sequenced in a study of T cell changes during pregnancy in multiple sclerosis. Data came from immunoSEQ multiplex PCR; TCRdb stores just in-frame clones and leaves some out. The sample records tens of thousands of clones, approximately 93% being singletons. The sequenced sample was CD8+ T cells from peripheral blood mononuclear cells, obtained in the third trimester of pregnancy. The receptors originated from a female donor with multiple sclerosis, enrolled in a pregnancy study. Both conserved end residues are part of each CDR3. D genes are given only for firm matches. Where a row states a size, it is once, few, many or the class of an expanded clone; other rows omit it.

v_gene,d_gene,abundance,j_gene,CDR3aa,CDR3nt
TRBV5-1,-,-,TRBJ1-1,CASSLEPPLVGRGREAFF,TGCGCCAGCAGCTTGGAACCCCCTCTCGTAGGGCGGGGGAGAGAAGCTTTCTTT
TRBV11-1,-,-,TRBJ1-2,CASSLNPDSIYGYTF,TGTGCCAGCAGCTTAAACCCGGACAGTATCTATGGCTACACCTTC
TRBV27,-,-,TRBJ1-2,CASSPTQEAIHYGYTF,TGTGCCAGCAGTCCGACCCAGGAGGCCATCCACTATGGCTACACCTTC
TRBV27,TRBD1,-,TRBJ1-1,CASTTTGGHTEAFF,TGTGCCAGCACGACGACAGGGGGCCACACTGAAGCTTTCTTT
TRBV9,-,-,TRBJ1-6,CASSSPPGYRPDNSPLHF,TGTGCCAGCAGCTCCCCCCCTGGGTACAGGCCTGATAATTCACCCCTCCACTTT
TRBV6-1,-,-,TRBJ2-1,CASSEASGHQSSYNEQFF,TGTGCCAGCAGTGAAGCGTCCGGACACCAGAGCTCCTACAATGAGCAGTTCTTC
TRBV6-5,-,once,TRBJ1-2,CASSYGIGPNYGYTF,TGTGCCAGCAGTTACGGTATCGGTCCTAACTATGGCTACACCTTC
TRBV29-1,TRBD1,-,TRBJ2-7,CSVGTGPSYEQYF,TGCAGCGTAGGGACAGGACCATCCTACGAGCAGTACTTC
TRBV27,TRBD1,-,TRBJ1-1,CASSPLLPGQGMNTEAFF,TGTGCCAGCAGTCCACTGCTCCCGGGACAGGGGATGAACACTGAAGCTTTCTTT
TRBV5-4,TRBD2,once,TRBJ2-5,CASSAWTSGGAETQYF,TGTGCCAGCAGCGCCTGGACTAGCGGGGGGGCAGAGACCCAGTACTTC
TRBV27,TRBD1,-,TRBJ2-7,CASSSQGSGAYEQYF,TGTGCCAGCAGTTCACAGGGGTCTGGGGCCTACGAGCAGTACTTC
TRBV9,-,-,TRBJ2-1,CASSEGAGDNEQFF,TGTGCCAGCAGCGAGGGAGCAGGGGACAATGAGCAGTTCTTC
TRBV5-1,-,-,TRBJ2-3,CASSLGRAPSTDTQYF,TGCGCCAGCAGCTTGGGCAGGGCTCCTAGCACAGATACGCAGTATTTT
TRBV11-2,-,-,TRBJ2-1,CASSFERYNEQFF,TGTGCCAGCAGCTTCGAGCGCTACAATGAGCAGTTCTTC
TRBV6-1,TRBD2,-,TRBJ2-5,CASSEVWRGGYQETQYF,TGTGCCAGCAGTGAAGTTTGGCGGGGGGGCTATCAAGAGACCCAGTACTTC
TRBV13,-,-,TRBJ1-1,CASSLEQDMNTEAFF,TGTGCCAGCAGCTTGGAACAGGACATGAACACTGAAGCTTTCTTT